This T cell receptor beta chain was profiled in a study of blood T cells in healthy people across ages. Points from the study as a whole: As age increased, TCR beta diversity per million T cells fell in a roughly linear fashion.

Using a J-beta primer mix together with a sample-barcoded 5' primer, a second PCR was run for roughly 6 to 12 cycles. Each CDR3 protein is one row after TCRdb ran MiXCR on the 5' RACE reads. The sample yields 600,000 to 650,000 distinct CDR3 sequences, about 54% seen once. CDR1 and CDR2 from the germline V gene are DFQATT and SNEGSKA (reference sequence). The CDR3 consists of 13 residues. Trimming removed 5 bases at V and 5 bases at J, with 15 bases between. This clonotype was seen only a few times. The antigen remains undetermined. The receptor was derived from a man aged 60 to 69 in good health. The chain combines TRBV20-1 with TRBJ2-5; TRBD1 is a possible D gene (6 bases). The sequencing input was blood. The DNA for the CDR3 is TGCAGTGCTGTAGTAGGGGGTGGGGAGACCCAGTACTTC. It translates to CSAVVGGGETQYF.